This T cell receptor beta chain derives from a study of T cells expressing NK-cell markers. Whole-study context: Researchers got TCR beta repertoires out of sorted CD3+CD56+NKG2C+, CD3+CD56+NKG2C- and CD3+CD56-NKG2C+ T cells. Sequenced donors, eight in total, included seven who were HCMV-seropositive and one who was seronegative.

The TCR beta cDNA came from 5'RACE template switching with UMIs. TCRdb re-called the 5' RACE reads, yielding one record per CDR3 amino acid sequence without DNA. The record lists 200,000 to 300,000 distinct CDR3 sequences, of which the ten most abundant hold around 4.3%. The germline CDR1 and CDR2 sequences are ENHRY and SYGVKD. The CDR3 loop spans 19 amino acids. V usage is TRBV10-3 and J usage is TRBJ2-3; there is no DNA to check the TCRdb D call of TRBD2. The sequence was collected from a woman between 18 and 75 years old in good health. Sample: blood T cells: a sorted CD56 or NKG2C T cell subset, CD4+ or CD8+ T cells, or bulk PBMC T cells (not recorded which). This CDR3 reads CAIRRDSPGTIPSTDTQYF.